A selection of T cell receptor beta chains follows, all from one sample in a study of identical twins. One entry per CDR3 protein, called by TCRdb with MiXCR from the 5' RACE reads. Counted here are roughly 1,500,000 distinct CDR3 sequences, more than 30% occurring once; the ten biggest clones make up around 0.3%. Source material: cord blood. Receptor source: a newborn girl in good health. Both conserved end residues are part of each CDR3. The D gene is left open where the match is weak.

d_call	v_call	j_call	cdr3_aa
NA	TRBV19	TRBJ1-2	CASSMGDYGYTF
NA	TRBV5-1	TRBJ2-7	CASSLYRGGEQYF
NA	TRBV5-1	TRBJ2-3	CASAGGYTDTQYF
TRBD1	TRBV5-1	TRBJ2-1	CASSFRTGTGTSHEQFF
TRBD1	TRBV6-1	TRBJ1-4	CAGRQGGTGNEKLFF
NA	TRBV20-1	TRBJ2-7	CSASVGMGTYEQYF
TRBD2	TRBV28	TRBJ2-1	CASGLPGTTLNEQFF
TRBD2	TRBV25-1	TRBJ2-3	CASGRGSGRSDTQYF
TRBD2	TRBV4-1	TRBJ2-3	CASSQASLAGGPEATDTQYF
NA	TRBV6-1	TRBJ1-2	CASLVFWGYTF
TRBD2	TRBV12-3/TRBV12-4	TRBJ2-3	CASSSGLVVTDTQYF
NA	TRBV15	TRBJ2-1	CATSRVAEDEQFF
TRBD2	TRBV29-1	TRBJ2-7	CSVAGTSGGPFSYEQYF
TRBD1	TRBV29-1	TRBJ2-7	CSAMGQFRNNEQYF
NA	TRBV6-5	TRBJ2-1	CASSYWGDEQFF
NA	TRBV28	TRBJ1-5	CASSGRSGQPQHF
TRBD1	TRBV28	TRBJ2-7	CAGPRDRGLYSYEQYF
TRBD2	TRBV20-1	TRBJ2-7	CSARAPSGASYEQYF
NA	TRBV20-1	TRBJ1-5	CSASRRAQPQHF
TRBD2	TRBV11-2	TRBJ2-3	CASSQRQRGGRSDTQYF
NA	TRBV5-1	TRBJ2-7	CASSLAGTTYEQYF
TRBD2	TRBV5-1	TRBJ2-3	CASSWGLAASTDTQYF
TRBD2	TRBV6-1	TRBJ2-4	CASSPGLAGGWKNIQYF
NA	TRBV20-1	TRBJ2-4	CSTQLAPKNIQYF
NA	TRBV7-2	TRBJ2-1	CASSLARGSYNEQFF
NA	TRBV20-1	NA	CSAAVEPRGETQYF
TRBD2	TRBV4-2	TRBJ2-3	CASSQDSGRDTQYF
NA	TRBV5-8	TRBJ2-1	CASSLPLATSEQFF
NA	TRBV19	TRBJ2-5	CASSEFAGPNEQYF
NA	TRBV15	TRBJ1-5	CATSSQGNNQPQHF
NA	TRBV20-1	TRBJ1-2	CSARVGNGSHGYTF
NA	TRBV12-3/TRBV12-4	TRBJ1-5	CASSPYEARNQPQHF